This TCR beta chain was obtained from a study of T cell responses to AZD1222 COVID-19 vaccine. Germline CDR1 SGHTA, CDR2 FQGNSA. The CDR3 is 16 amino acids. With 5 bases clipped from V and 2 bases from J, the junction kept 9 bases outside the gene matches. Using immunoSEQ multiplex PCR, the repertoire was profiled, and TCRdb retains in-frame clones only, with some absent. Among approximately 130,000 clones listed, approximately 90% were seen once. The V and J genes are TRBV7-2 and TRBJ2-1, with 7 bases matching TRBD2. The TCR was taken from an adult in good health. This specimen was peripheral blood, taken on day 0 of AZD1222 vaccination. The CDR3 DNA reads TGTGCCAGCAGCCAGGGACTAACAAGAACCTACAATGAGCAGTTCTTC. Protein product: CASSQGLTRTYNEQFF.